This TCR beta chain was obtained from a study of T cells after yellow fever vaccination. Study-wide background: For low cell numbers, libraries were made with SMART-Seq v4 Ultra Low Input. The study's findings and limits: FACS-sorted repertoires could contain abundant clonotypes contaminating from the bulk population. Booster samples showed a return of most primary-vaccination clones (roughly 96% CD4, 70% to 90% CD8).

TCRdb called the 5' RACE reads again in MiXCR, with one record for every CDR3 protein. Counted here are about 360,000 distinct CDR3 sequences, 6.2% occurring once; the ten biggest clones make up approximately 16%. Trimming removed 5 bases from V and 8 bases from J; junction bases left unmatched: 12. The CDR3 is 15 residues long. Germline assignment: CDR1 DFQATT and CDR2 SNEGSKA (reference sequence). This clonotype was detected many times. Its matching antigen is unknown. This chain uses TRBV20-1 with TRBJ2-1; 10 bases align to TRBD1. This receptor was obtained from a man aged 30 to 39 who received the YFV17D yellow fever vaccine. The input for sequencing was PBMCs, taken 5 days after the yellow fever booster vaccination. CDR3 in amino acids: CSAHNRDRGIDEQFF. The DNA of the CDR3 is TGCAGTGCTCACAACCGGGACAGGGGCATCGATGAGCAGTTCTTC.